This T cell receptor (beta chain) stems from a study of CD8 T cells in Susac syndrome. General study points: Acknowledgment was made by the study that its TCR sequencing and HLA analysis involved a relatively small number of individuals.

Random hexamers served to reverse transcribe roughly 0.45 to 1 ug RNA. The immunoSEQ assay covered 54 Vbeta and 13 Jbeta segments for CDR3. One entry per CDR3 protein, called by TCRdb with MiXCR from the immunoSEQ multiplex PCR reads. The data show some 300,000 distinct CDR3 sequences, about 88% seen once. In regard to this clonotype: The antigen is unknown.

The V end lost 4 bases, the J end lost 3 bases, and 14 bases lay between the germline ends. The CDR3 spans 14 residues. Germline V CDR1 and CDR2: SGHRS, YFSETQ. TCR beta sequencing covered blood CD8+ and CD4+ T cells. FACS enriched CD8+ TEMRA cells, while bulk CD8+ and CD4+ were negatively isolated. The sequence derives from a human donor with multiple sclerosis. Sequencing was performed on CD8+ T cells from PBMCs. This rearrangement joins TRBV5-1 to TRBJ2-7; D tentatively reads TRBD1 or TRBD2 (6 bases each). The CDR3 region is CASSQGGTFYEQYF. The DNA for the CDR3 is TGCGCCAGCAGCCAAGGGGGGACCTTCTACGAGCAGTACTTC.